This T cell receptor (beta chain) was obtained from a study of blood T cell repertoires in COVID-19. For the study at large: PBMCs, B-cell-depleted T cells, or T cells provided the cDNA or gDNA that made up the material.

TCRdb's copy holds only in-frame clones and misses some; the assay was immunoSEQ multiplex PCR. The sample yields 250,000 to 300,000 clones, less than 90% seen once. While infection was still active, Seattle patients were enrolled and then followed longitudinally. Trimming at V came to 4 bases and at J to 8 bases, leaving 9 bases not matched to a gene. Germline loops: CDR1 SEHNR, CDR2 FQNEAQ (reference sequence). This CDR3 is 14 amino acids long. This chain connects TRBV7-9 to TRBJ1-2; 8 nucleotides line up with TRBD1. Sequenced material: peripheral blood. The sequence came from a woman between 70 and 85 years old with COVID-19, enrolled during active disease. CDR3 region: CASSSLWTGHGYTF. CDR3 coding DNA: TGTGCCAGCAGCTCATTGTGGACAGGGCACGGCTACACCTTC.